These 18 T cell receptor beta chains came from one sample sequenced in a study of blood T cell repertoires in COVID-19 (dated by TCRdb to the early 2020s). Libraries were made using the immunoSEQ multiplex PCR assay. What TCRdb holds here is the immuneACCESS table cut down to in-frame rearrangements. Part of the clones is not present; checked against another copy, under half of the missing clones reflect an unresolved V gene, and the others are unexplained. The sample profile shows roughly 110,000 clones; about 89% of them were found once. The ten largest clonotypes hold under 1.5% of the sample. The sequenced sample consisted of peripheral blood. The receptors originated from a woman aged 25 to 39 with acute or convalescent COVID-19.

V usage is TRBV14 and J usage is TRBJ2-5, with a possible D match to TRBD1 (6 bases). The length of the CDR3 is 14 residues. The germline CDR1 and CDR2 sequences are SGHDN and FVKESK. Between the trimmed V and J ends, which lost 4 bases and 2 bases, there was a span of 11 bases. The CDR3 sequence is CASSRPGQQETQYF. The CDR3, as DNA: TGTGCCAGCAGCCGACCCGGACAGCAAGAGACCCAGTACTTC.

The chain couples TRBV2 to TRBJ1-5, with a tentative D call TRBD1 (5 bases). V lost 3 bases, J lost 1 base, and 7 bases lay in between. The CDR3 spans 14 residues. From germline, CDR1 is SNHLY and CDR2 FYNNEI. For the CDR3, the DNA is TGTGCCAGCAGTGAGGGGCCAAGCAATCAGCCCCAGCATTTT. This gives the protein CASSEGPSNQPQHF.

This rearrangement joins TRBV28 to TRBJ2-5; 9 nucleotides match TRBD2. The germline V gene encodes CDR1 MDHEN and CDR2 SYDVKM. This CDR3 has 14 amino acids. With 2 bases clipped from V and 4 bases from J, the junction kept 2 bases outside the gene matches. The CDR3 loop reads CASSLAGGRETQYF. CDR3 nucleotide sequence: TGTGCCAGCAGTTTAGCGGGGGGGCGAGAGACCCAGTACTTC. The entire variable domain, with the rest obtained from reference TRBV28 and TRBJ2-5, is as follows: DVKVTQSSRYLVKRTGEKVFLECVQDMDHENMFWYRQDPGLGLRLIYFSYDVKMKEKGDIPEGYSVSREKKERFSLILESASTNQTSMYLCASSLAGGRETQYFGPGTRLLVL.

This clone was seen once. This chain links TRBV27 with TRBJ2-3; 13 bases agree with TRBD2. Germline lookup yields CDR1 MNHEY and CDR2 SMNVEV (reference sequence). Trimming removed 5 bases from V and 9 bases from J; junction bases left unmatched: 2. The CDR3 is 13 amino acids. The CDR3 DNA reads as TGTGCCAGCAGTGGGACTAGCGGGACGACGCAGTATTTT. Encoded protein: CASSGTSGTTQYF.

The chain has TRBV10-3 and TRBJ2-7, with TRBD1 matching 8 bases. The CDR3 consists of 14 residues. V was clipped by 4 bases and J by 1 base; unmatched bases: 3. The V gene's germline CDR1 is ENHRY and CDR2 SYGVKD. The CDR3 nucleotides are TGTGCCATCAGTGGGGGACAGGTATCCTACGAGCAGTACTTC. This translates into CAISGGQVSYEQYF.

The V and J genes are TRBV7-9 and TRBJ1-2, with D unclear. CDR1 and CDR2 (germline): SEHNR, FQNEAQ (reference sequence). The CDR3 contains 14 residues. The V and J ends lost 4 bases and 8 bases respectively, with 17 bases between them. The CDR3 is CASSSSSDVSGYTF. The DNA for the CDR3 is TGTGCCAGCAGCTCATCCAGTGATGTATCGGGCTACACCTTC.

This clone was seen just once. This chain connects TRBV4-1 to TRBJ2-7; 10 bases map to TRBD1. Germline-derived CDR1 and CDR2 are MGHRA and YSYEKL. J gave up 6 bases and V 4 bases, and 3 bases lay outside the gene matches. The CDR3 is 13 residues long. CDR3 nucleotides: TGCGCCAGCAGCCGGGACAGGGGCCTCGAGCAGTACTTC. It codes for CASSRDRGLEQYF.

The chain couples TRBV10-3 to TRBJ1-1, with D unresolved. This CDR3 spans 14 amino acids. The germline V gene encodes CDR1 ENHRY and CDR2 SYGVKD. The ends were cut back, 4 bases at V and 0 bases at J, with 9 bases in the middle. The CDR3 DNA is TGTGCCATCAGTGGAGACATCCTGAACACTGAAGCTTTCTTT. It translates to CAISGDILNTEAFF.

The chain carries TRBV24-1 and TRBJ2-1; 7 bases are shared with TRBD1. Trimming at V came to 4 bases and at J to 7 bases, leaving 6 bases not matched to a gene. The CDR3 is made up of 14 amino acids. Germline-derived CDR1 and CDR2 are KGHDR and SFDVKD. CDR3: CATSDMRQGNEQFF. CDR3 in DNA: TGTGCCACCAGTGACATGAGACAGGGTAATGAGCAGTTCTTC.

This clone was detected only once. The chain recombines TRBV7-3 with TRBJ1-2, with 8 bases lining up with TRBD1. The V gene end was trimmed by 3 bases and the J gene end by 8 bases; junction bases not matched to a gene: 11. Germline CDR1 is SGHTA and CDR2 is FQGTGA. This CDR3 has 15 amino acids. The chain's CDR3 is CASSFSQGAIGGYTF. The CDR3 DNA sequence: TGTGCCAGCAGCTTTAGTCAGGGGGCCATCGGGGGCTACACCTTC.

The chain joins TRBV11-2 to TRBJ2-5, with 8 positions matching TRBD2. Germline CDR1 and CDR2: SGHAT and FQNNGV. This CDR3 spans 15 amino acids. V gave up 5 bases and J gave up 0 bases; unmatched junction bases: 5. CDR3 region: CASSRGGANQETQYF. For the CDR3, the DNA is TGTGCCAGCAGCCGGGGGGGGGCAAACCAAGAGACCCAGTACTTC.

The V gene is TRBV30, the J gene TRBJ2-5; TRBD2 aligns across 16 bases. CDR1 GTSNPN and CDR2 SVGIG come from the germline V gene (reference sequence). The J segment lost 1 base and the V segment lost 0 bases, leaving 5 bases of the junction unmatched. The CDR3 runs to 18 residues. The CDR3 nucleotides are TGTGCCTGGAGTGTACCGGGACTAGCGGGGGGGATCCAAGAGACCCAGTACTTC. Amino acids: CAWSVPGLAGGIQETQYF.

The V call is TRBV7-9, the J call TRBJ1-2; D may be TRBD1 (6 bases). The CDR3 is 14 residues long. With 6 bases removed from V and 7 bases from J, the gap between germline ends came to 18 bases. The germline V gene has CDR1 SEHNR and CDR2 FQNEAQ (reference sequence). The chain's CDR3 is CASRKTEGVGGYTF. The CDR3 nucleotides are TGTGCCAGCAGGAAAACTGAGGGGGTAGGTGGCTACACCTTC.

The chain links TRBV10-3 to TRBJ2-7; 9 bases map to TRBD1. Germline lookup yields CDR1 ENHRY and CDR2 SYGVKD. J was trimmed by 5 bases and V by 5 bases; bases with no gene match: 13. CDR3 length equals 16 residues. CDR3 bases: TGTGCCATCAGTACCGCGGCCGGGACAGGGTACCACGAGCAGTACTTC. Translation: CAISTAAGTGYHEQYF.

This chain connects TRBV6-2 or TRBV6-3 to TRBJ2-7; D call uncertain. CDR1 is MNHEY and CDR2 is SVGEGT in the germline V gene. V was clipped by 2 bases and J by 0 bases, with 14 bases between them. The CDR3 is 16 amino acids. The CDR3 here is CASSYVPRGSSYEQYF. Here the CDR3 DNA reads TGTGCCAGCAGTTACGTTCCGCGCGGTAGCTCCTACGAGCAGTACTTC.

The V gene is TRBV28, the J gene TRBJ1-3; D not resolved. Germline V lookup: CDR1 MDHEN, CDR2 SYDVKM. V lost 5 bases and J 2 bases, leaving 16 bases between the germline ends. This CDR3 has 16 residues. The DNA for the CDR3 is TGTGCCAGCAGTACCAGGCGGGGTCTTGCTGGAAACACCATATATTTT. Its translation is CASSTRRGLAGNTIYF. Full variable domain (rest looked up from reference TRBV28 and TRBJ1-3): DVKVTQSSRYLVKRTGEKVFLECVQDMDHENMFWYRQDPGLGLRLIYFSYDVKMKEKGDIPEGYSVSREKKERFSLILESASTNQTSMYLCASSTRRGLAGNTIYFGEGSWLTVV.

The chain uses TRBV7-2 and TRBJ2-7; the match to TRBD1 covers 7 bases. The CDR3 has 14 residues. Germline V gene sequence: CDR1 SGHTA, CDR2 FQGNSA. Germline trimming cut 6 bases from V and 0 bases from J; bases unmatched to any gene: 5. The CDR3 DNA is TGTGCCAGCAGTTGGTGGGACAGCTCCTACGAGCAGTACTTC. Translating it yields CASSWWDSSYEQYF.

This chain uses TRBV27 with TRBJ2-7; 7 bases match TRBD1. In germline, CDR1 is MNHEY, CDR2 SMNVEV (reference sequence). With 5 bases clipped from V and 2 bases from J, the junction kept 18 bases outside the gene matches. This CDR3 comprises 18 residues. As DNA, the CDR3 is TGTGCCAGCAGTCCCCCCCCCGGGACAGCCAGGAACCCCTACGAGCAGTACTTC. This encodes CASSPPPGTARNPYEQYF.